These 19 T cell receptor beta chains were sequenced from one sample in a study of blood T cell repertoires in COVID-19. The method was immunoSEQ multiplex PCR; TCRdb's version includes in-frame clones alone and lacks a portion of them. The repertoire includes a few hundred thousand clones, about 86% of them detected once, and around 4.1% sits in the top ten. The specimen was PBMCs or T cells enriched from blood (not recorded which). These receptors originate from a man aged 25 to 45 with acute COVID-19.

The rearrangement joins TRBV9 to TRBJ1-1; D not certain. Germline assignment: CDR1 SGDLS and CDR2 YYNGEE. The V gene lost 3 bases and the J gene lost 5 bases, with 11 bases spanning the gap. The CDR3 extends over 13 amino acids. The CDR3 DNA sequence: TGTGCCAGCAGCGCCGCCCCGGGGACTGAAGCTTTCTTT. This gives the protein CASSAAPGTEAFF.

The CDR3 reads CASSVGQATGAGELFF. The CDR3 nucleotides read TGCGCCAGCAGCGTGGGACAGGCCACCGGGGCCGGGGAGCTGTTTTTT. The chain joins TRBV5-1 to TRBJ2-2; 8 bases line up with TRBD1. The CDR3 runs to 16 residues. V dropped 4 bases and J dropped 6; count of bases not matched to a gene: 11. Per the germline V gene, CDR1 is SGHRS and CDR2 is YFSETQ.

The V call is TRBV7-3, the J call TRBJ2-2; 7 bases map to TRBD2. This CDR3 is 14 amino acids long. Germline CDR1 reads SGHTA; CDR2 reads FQGTGA. Trimming removed 8 bases from V and 5 bases from J; junction bases left unmatched: 8. The CDR3 spells CASRGEGPTGELFF. CDR3 DNA sequence: TGTGCCAGCCGAGGGGAGGGCCCTACCGGGGAGCTGTTTTTT.

Written as DNA, the CDR3 is TGTGCCAGCAGTATCAGAGTTCAGGGGATGGGGAACACTGAAGCTTTCTTT. Protein sequence: CASSIRVQGMGNTEAFF. This chain joins TRBV7-9 and TRBJ1-1; maybe TRBD1 (6 bases). The length of the CDR3 is 17 residues. V lost 6 bases to trimming and J lost 1 base, with 21 bases between them. Germline loops: CDR1 SEHNR, CDR2 FQNEAQ (reference sequence).

The chain carries TRBV6-4 and TRBJ1-4; TRBD1 matches 10 bases. The trim removed 9 bases at V and 8 bases at J, leaving 6 bases unmatched. The CDR3 is made up of 13 amino acids. Germline V CDR1 and CDR2: MRHNA, SNTAGT. CDR3 in DNA: TGTGCCAGTATGGGACAGGGGAGAGAAAAACTGTTTTTT. This translates into CASMGQGREKLFF.

The chain combines TRBV19 with TRBJ2-4, with TRBD2 identical over 7 bases. The CDR3 runs to 14 residues. The V segment lost 6 bases and the J segment 5 bases; nucleotides outside the gene matches: 7. CDR1 is LNHDA and CDR2 is SQIVND in the germline V gene (reference sequence). The CDR3: CASSNREAQNIQYF. For the CDR3, the DNA is TGTGCCAGTAGCAACCGGGAGGCCCAAAACATTCAGTACTTC.

The CDR3 sequence is CASSQTSGGAGTEAFF. CDR3 DNA sequence: TGTGCCAGCTCGCAGACAAGTGGGGGGGCGGGCACTGAAGCTTTCTTT. The rearrangement joins TRBV18 to TRBJ1-1; D is possibly TRBD1 (6 bases). This CDR3 is built from 16 residues. CDR1 is KGHSH and CDR2 is LQKENI in the germline V gene. With 6 bases removed from V and 4 bases from J, the gap between germline ends came to 21 bases.

The CDR3 region has the DNA TGTGCCAGCAGCCAACTAACAGAGTACCAAGAGACCCAGTACTTC. Its protein is CASSQLTEYQETQYF. The chain couples TRBV4-2 to TRBJ2-5; no firm D call. Germline-derived CDR1 and CDR2 are LGHNA and YNFKEQ. V dropped 2 bases and J dropped 0 bases, with 10 bases sitting between them. This CDR3 has 15 amino acids.

The rearrangement links TRBV11-2 to TRBJ2-7; 7 bases match TRBD1. CDR1 is SGHAT, CDR2 FQNNGV, per germline. The CDR3 length is 14 residues. The V segment lost 1 base and the J segment 3 bases; nucleotides outside the gene matches: 3. This CDR3 is CASSLGQGYYEQYV. The CDR3, as DNA: TGTGCCAGCAGCTTAGGACAGGGATACTACGAGCAGTACGTC.

The genes are TRBV18 and TRBJ1-1, with no clear D. Germline CDR1 and CDR2: KGHSH and LQKENI. This CDR3 is built from 16 residues. The V end was cut by 6 bases, the J end by 0 bases, with 17 bases between. The CDR3 DNA reads TGTGCCAGCTCTCTAAGGAACCCCGGGATGAACACTGAAGCTTTCTTT. As protein: CASSLRNPGMNTEAFF.

The chain is built from TRBV6-5 and TRBJ2-5, with D possibly TRBD2 on 5 matching bases. The CDR3 runs 14 residues. V lost 6 bases and J lost 2, with 13 bases in between. Per the germline V gene, CDR1 is MNHEY and CDR2 is SVGAGI. The CDR3 DNA reads TGTGCCAGCAGACCAAGGCGGGCTCAAGAGACCCAGTACTTC. It codes for CASRPRRAQETQYF.

The chain recombines TRBV9 with TRBJ2-2; 7 bases fit TRBD2. With V trimmed by 0 bases and J by 2 bases, 4 bases remained unmatched. The CDR3 totals 16 residues. Germline loops: CDR1 SGDLS, CDR2 YYNGEE. CDR3 sequence (DNA): TGTGCCAGCAGCGTAGAAGCGGGGACTAACACCGGGGAGCTGTTTTTT. It translates to CASSVEAGTNTGELFF. The entire variable domain, with the rest obtained from reference TRBV9 and TRBJ2-2, is as follows: DSGVTQTPKHLITATGQRVTLRCSPRSGDLSVYWYQQSLDQGLQFLIQYYNGEERAKGNILERFSAQQFPDLHSELNLSSLELGDSALYFCASSVEAGTNTGELFFGEGSRLTVL.

The rearrangement links TRBV30 to TRBJ1-3; 7 positions match TRBD1. Germline CDR1 and CDR2: GTSNPN and SVGIG (reference sequence). The V and J ends lost 5 bases and 0 bases, in that order; junction bases with no gene match: 7. The CDR3 is made up of 15 amino acids. The CDR3 spells CAWSGQTSSGNTIYF. DNA of the CDR3: TGTGCCTGGTCGGGACAGACAAGCTCTGGAAACACCATATATTTT.

The gene calls are TRBV11-3 and TRBJ2-1; TRBD2 aligns across 10 bases. The J segment lost 3 bases and the V segment lost 3 bases, leaving 8 bases of the junction unmatched. Germline CDR1 SGHNT, CDR2 YENEEA. This CDR3 is 17 amino acids long. In DNA, the CDR3 is TGTGCCAGCAGCTTTGGAAGCGGGAGGGGATTCTACAATGAGCAGTTCTTC. Protein product: CASSFGSGRGFYNEQFF.

The J gene is TRBJ2-2, the V gene TRBV5-6; D is possibly TRBD1 (6 bases). This CDR3 region has 13 residues. The V gene's germline CDR1 is SGHDT and CDR2 YYEEEE. Trimming removed 4 bases at V and 6 bases at J, with 10 bases between. In DNA form, the CDR3 reads TGTGCCAGCAGCATACAGGGCTCCGGGGAGCTGTTTTTT. Translated: CASSIQGSGELFF.

The chain has TRBV6-5 and TRBJ1-1; 7 bases align to TRBD1. The CDR3 runs to 11 residues. Germline CDR1 is MNHEY and CDR2 is SVGAGI. Trimming removed 6 bases from V and 5 bases from J; junction bases left unmatched: 0. The DNA of the CDR3 is TGTGCCAGCAGGGGACAGACTGAAGCTTTCTTT. This gives the protein CASRGQTEAFF.

The chain is built from TRBV15 and TRBJ2-7; tentative D call: TRBD2 (5 bases). Trimming took 4 bases from V and 4 from J, leaving 8 bases between them. The CDR3 is 12 residues long. Germline values: CDR1 LNHNV, CDR2 YYDKDF (reference sequence). The CDR3 region has the DNA TGTGCCACCAGCACGGGGTCTTACGAGCAGTACGTC. This gives the protein CATSTGSYEQYV.

This clone was recorded once. The V gene is TRBV19, the J gene TRBJ1-1; perhaps TRBD1 as D (6 bases). V lost 5 bases and J lost 10, with 20 bases in between. Germline lookup yields CDR1 LNHDA and CDR2 SQIVND (reference sequence). The CDR3 is made up of 14 amino acids. CDR3 sequence (DNA): TGTGCCAGTAGTTTTAGCCTAGGCCGAGGGGGAGCTTTCTTT. Amino acid sequence: CASSFSLGRGGAFF.

The rearrangement uses TRBV3-1 (or the pseudogene TRBV3-2) and TRBJ1-2, with a tentative D call TRBD1 (5 bases). Germline V lookup: CDR1 LGHDT, CDR2 YNNKEL (reference sequence). This CDR3 contains 16 residues. Trimming stripped 3 bases from V and 5 bases from J, with 19 bases between. The CDR3 is CASSHYSSAQGYGYTF. The CDR3 DNA follows: TGTGCCAGCAGCCACTATAGCTCCGCGCAGGGTTATGGCTACACCTTC.